Each of the 9 T cell receptor beta chains below was sequenced from the same sample in a study of blood T cell repertoires in COVID-19 (dated by TCRdb to about 2020). Library method: the immunoSEQ multiplex PCR assay. TCRdb mirrors the immuneACCESS table, restricted to in-frame sequences. Some clones are absent from its copies; in checked studies, under half trace to an unresolved V gene, and the reason for the others is unknown. For this sample the table gives around 180,000 clones, of which approximately 85% were detected only once. Clones ranked in the top ten supply over 9.5% of the sample. What was sequenced was peripheral blood. Every receptor here comes from a human donor with active or convalescent COVID-19. The donor label of this sample is uncertain.

The V call is TRBV5-1, the J call TRBJ2-6; 7 nucleotides align to TRBD1. The V gene's germline CDR1 is SGHRS and CDR2 YFSETQ. J gave up 0 bases and V 4 bases, and 10 bases lay outside the gene matches. The CDR3 runs to 18 residues. CDR3: CASSPSGTAGSGANVLTF. In nucleotides, the CDR3 is TGCGCCAGCAGCCCATCCGGGACAGCCGGCTCTGGGGCCAACGTCCTGACTTTC.

For this clone: The junction differs from germline at one of its ends, possibly a read error. V gene TRBV7-9 combines with J gene TRBJ2-4, with 11 positions matching TRBD2. The germline V gene encodes CDR1 SEHNR and CDR2 FQNEAQ (reference sequence). The CDR3 length is 13 residues. The CDR3 DNA sequence: TGTGCCAGCAGCTTGCCGACTAGCGGGACTCCCCAATTC. The encoded protein is CASSLPTSGTPQF. The entire variable domain, with the rest obtained from reference TRBV7-9 and TRBJ2-4, is as follows: DTGVSQNPRHKITKRGQNVTFRCDPISEHNRLYWYRQTLGQGPEFLTYFQNEAQLEKSRLLSDRFSAERPKGSFSTLEIQRTEQGDSAMYLCASSLPTSGTPQFGAGTRLSVL.

This sequence joins TRBV10-3 and TRBJ2-7; tentatively, D is TRBD1 (5 bases). CDR3 size: 12 residues. Germline CDR1 is ENHRY and CDR2 is SYGVKD. This CDR3 is CASKAGPYEQYF. CDR3 coding DNA: TGTGCGTCTAAGGCAGGGCCCTACGAGCAGTACTTC.

CDR3 DNA sequence: TGTGCCTGGATCGGAGCCTATGGCTACACCTTC. Translating gives CAWIGAYGYTF. The V call is TRBV30, the J call TRBJ1-2; D is unclear. The CDR3 spans 11 residues. V was shortened by 4 bases and J by 4 bases, with 7 bases between the two germline ends. Germline lookup yields CDR1 GTSNPN and CDR2 SVGIG (reference sequence).

This clone was counted once. This chain connects TRBV11-2 to TRBJ2-1, with D hard to call. In germline, CDR1 is SGHAT, CDR2 FQNNGV. The CDR3 is 15 amino acids. V was cut by 1 base and J by 6 bases, with 13 bases left in between. CDR3 coding DNA: TGTGCCAGCAGCTTAGCGGTCCATGTGTTCAATGAGCAGTTCTTC. Translation gives CASSLAVHVFNEQFF.

This chain uses TRBV7-9 with TRBJ2-5; 11 bases match TRBD1. There are 19 residues in the CDR3. Germline trimming cut 2 bases from V and 5 bases from J; bases unmatched to any gene: 16. CDR1 and CDR2 from the germline V gene are SEHNR and FQNEAQ (reference sequence). The DNA for the CDR3 is TGTGCCAGCAGCTTAAGCCCGGGACAGGGGGGGCTAGGATTGGAGACCCAGTACTTC. It translates to CASSLSPGQGGLGLETQYF.

The J gene is TRBJ2-2, the V gene TRBV3-1 (or the pseudogene TRBV3-2); TRBD2 aligns across 12 bases. V shed 4 bases and J 4 bases; nucleotides not matched to a gene: 7. The germline CDR1 and CDR2 sequences are LGHDT and YNNKEL (reference sequence). The CDR3 length is 17 residues. This CDR3 is CASSRPSGGAGTGELFF. The CDR3 DNA reads TGTGCCAGCAGCCGACCTAGCGGGGGGGCAGGCACCGGGGAGCTGTTTTTT.

The rearrangement uses TRBV19 and TRBJ1-2; possibly TRBD1 for D (6 bases). The CDR3 is 14 residues long. The ends were cut back, 5 bases at V and 6 bases at J, with 16 bases in the middle. From germline, CDR1 is LNHDA and CDR2 SQIVND (reference sequence). This chain's CDR3 is CASSFRGARDGYTF. CDR3 DNA: TGTGCCAGTAGTTTTCGGGGGGCCAGGGATGGCTACACCTTC.

The chain is built from TRBV6-4 and TRBJ2-3, with D unclear. Trimming took off 2 bases at V and 0 bases at J, with 9 bases between the two ends. This CDR3 comprises 15 residues. From germline, CDR1 is MRHNA and CDR2 SNTAGT. CDR3 in DNA: TGTGCCAGCAGTGACGCGGTTTCTAGCACAGATACGCAGTATTTT. Its protein is CASSDAVSSTDTQYF.